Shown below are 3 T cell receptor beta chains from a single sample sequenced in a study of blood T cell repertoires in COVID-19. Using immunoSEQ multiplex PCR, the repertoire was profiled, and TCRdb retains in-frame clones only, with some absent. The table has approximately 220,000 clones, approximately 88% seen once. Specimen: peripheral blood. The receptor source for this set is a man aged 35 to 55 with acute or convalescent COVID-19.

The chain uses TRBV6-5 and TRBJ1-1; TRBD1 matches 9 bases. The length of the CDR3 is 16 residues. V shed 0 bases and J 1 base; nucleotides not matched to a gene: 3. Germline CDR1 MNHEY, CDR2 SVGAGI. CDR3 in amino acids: CASSYSRQGGNTEAFF. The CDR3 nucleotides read TGTGCCAGCAGTTACTCCAGACAGGGGGGGAACACTGAAGCTTTCTTT.

CDR3 region: CASSQVPGGQPQHF. As DNA, the CDR3 is TGTGCCAGCAGCCAAGTCCCCGGCGGGCAGCCCCAGCATTTT. The chain recombines TRBV3-1 (or the pseudogene TRBV3-2) with TRBJ1-5; D ambiguous. CDR3 length: 14 residues. Looked up from germline, CDR1 is LGHDT and CDR2 is YNNKEL (reference sequence). V gave up 1 base and J gave up 7 bases, with 11 bases separating them.

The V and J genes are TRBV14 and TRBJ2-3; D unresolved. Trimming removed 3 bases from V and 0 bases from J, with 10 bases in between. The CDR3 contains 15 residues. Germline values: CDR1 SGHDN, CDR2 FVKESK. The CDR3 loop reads CASSQFSYSTDTQYF. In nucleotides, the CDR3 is TGTGCCAGCAGCCAGTTTTCCTATAGCACAGATACGCAGTATTTT.